The T cell receptor (beta chain) described here comes from a study of blood T cell repertoires in COVID-19. Study-level information: COVID-19 samples collected from the United States, Italy and Spain covered acute and convalescent phases. PBMCs, B-cell-depleted T cells, or T cells provided the cDNA or gDNA that made up the material.

Cohorts were determined from participant-reported clinical history. Per the original methods: The assay estimated nucleated cells by amplifying reference gene primers. This table comes from immunoSEQ multiplex PCR, and its TCRdb copy is limited to in-frame clones, with some not included. D and trimming were read from the DNA, whereas the V and J calls and clone size are those reported in that table. The sample consists of some 320,000 clones, around 87% of them appearing once. The sequence came from a woman in her 30s who had recovered from COVID-19. Sequences were obtained from PBMCs or T cells enriched from blood (not recorded which).

CDR3: CATSRERTAVGYTF. Here the CDR3 DNA reads TGTGCCACCAGCAGAGAACGGACAGCAGTTGGCTACACCTTC. The chain combines TRBV15 with TRBJ1-2; possible D gene TRBD1, 6 bases. In germline, CDR1 is LNHNV, CDR2 YYDKDF (reference sequence). This CDR3 region has 14 residues. Between the trimmed V and J ends, which lost 0 bases and 7 bases, there was a span of 12 bases. Drawing the rest from reference TRBV15 and TRBJ1-2, the complete variable domain is DAMVIQNPRYQVTQFGKPVTLSCSQTLNHNVMYWYQQKSSQAPKLLFHYYDKDFNNEADTPDNFQSRRPNTSFCFLDIRSPGLGDTAMYLCATSRERTAVGYTFGSGTRLTVV.